This TCR beta chain was sequenced for a study of T cell clonotyping in hematopoietic cell transplantation. The trim removed 4 bases at V and 5 bases at J, leaving 8 bases unmatched. Germline CDR1 is SGHTA and CDR2 is FQGNSA. The length of the CDR3 is 15 residues. Study outcomes and limitations: No sorting was done, leaving CD4 and CD8 contributions mixed.

As for this clone: Its cognate antigen is unknown.

The data were produced by immunoSEQ multiplex PCR, yet TCRdb's version contains in-frame clones alone and is incomplete. The sample includes over 10,000 clones, approximately 88% of them seen just once. Noted time point: recipient sample about 28 days before transplant, after cytoreduction. The specimen was peripheral blood mononuclear cells, collected before stem cell transplant. This receptor was obtained from a man between 60 and 70 years old with acute myeloid leukemia. Some clones in this sample may be carry-over from other donors' samples. This chain joins TRBV7-2 and TRBJ2-3; 8 bases line up with TRBD2. The CDR3 sequence: CASSSLDGGVDTQYF. As DNA, the CDR3 is TGTGCCAGCAGCTCCCTCGACGGGGGGGTAGATACGCAGTATTTT.